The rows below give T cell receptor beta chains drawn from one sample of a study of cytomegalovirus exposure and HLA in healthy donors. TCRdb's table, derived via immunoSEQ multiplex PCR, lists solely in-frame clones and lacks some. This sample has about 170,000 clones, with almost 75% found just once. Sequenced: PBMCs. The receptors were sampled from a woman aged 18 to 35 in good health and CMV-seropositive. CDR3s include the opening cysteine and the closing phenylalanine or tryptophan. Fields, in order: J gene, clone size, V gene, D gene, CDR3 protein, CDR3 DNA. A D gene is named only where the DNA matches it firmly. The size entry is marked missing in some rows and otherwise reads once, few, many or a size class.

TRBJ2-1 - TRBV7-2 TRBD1 CASSLAGQGEFF TGTGCCAGCAGCTTAGCCGGACAGGGGGAGTTCTTC
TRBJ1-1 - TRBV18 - CASSFRGGQNTEAFF TGTGCCAGCTCCTTTCGGGGGGGCCAGAACACTGAAGCTTTCTTT
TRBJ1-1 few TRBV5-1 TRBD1 CASSPRTGGLNTEAFF TGCGCCAGCAGCCCTAGGACAGGGGGCCTGAACACTGAAGCTTTCTTT
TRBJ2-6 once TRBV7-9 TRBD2 CSSTLGLAGSGANVLTF TGTTCCAGCACCCTCGGATTAGCGGGGTCTGGGGCCAACGTCCTGACTTTC
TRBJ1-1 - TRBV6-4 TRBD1 CASRTGGTEAFF TGTGCCAGCAGGACAGGGGGCACTGAAGCTTTCTTT
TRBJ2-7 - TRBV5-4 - CASSLVLEGGVYEQYF TGTGCCAGCAGCTTGGTCCTCGAGGGGGGGGTGTACGAGCAGTACTTC
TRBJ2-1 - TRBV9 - CASSVVGFSGNEQFF TGTGCCAGCAGCGTAGTAGGATTTTCGGGGAATGAGCAGTTCTTC
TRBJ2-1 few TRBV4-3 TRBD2 CASSQDNRGGRYEQFF TGCGCCAGCAGCCAAGATAACCGGGGGGGCCGGTATGAGCAGTTCTTC
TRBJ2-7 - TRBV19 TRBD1 CASSITGVTYEQYF TGTGCCAGTAGTATCACAGGGGTTACCTACGAGCAGTACTTC
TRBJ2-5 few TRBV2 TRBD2 CASSGSGGARETQYF TGTGCCAGCAGTGGTAGCGGGGGGGCTCGAGAGACCCAGTACTTC
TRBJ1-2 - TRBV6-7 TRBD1 CASSYSDRGHGYTF TGTGCCAGCAGTTATTCTGACAGGGGCCATGGCTACACCTTC
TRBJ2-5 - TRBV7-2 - CASSLVRGQGSETQYF TGTGCCAGCAGCTTAGTTAGGGGCCAGGGGAGCGAGACCCAGTACTTC
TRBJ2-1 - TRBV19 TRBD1 CASKDTGTGQTFRNEQFF TGTGCCAGTAAAGACACCGGGACAGGACAAACATTCCGCAATGAGCAGTTCTTC
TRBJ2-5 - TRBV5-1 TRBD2 CASSLGLDETQYF TGCGCCAGCAGCCTTGGACTAGACGAGACCCAGTACTTC
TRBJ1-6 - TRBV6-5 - CASSYSNPGWVAPLHF TGTGCCAGCAGTTACTCGAACCCAGGGTGGGTCGCACCCCTCCACTTT
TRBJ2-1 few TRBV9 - CASSSITGQGSGDEQFF TGTGCCAGCAGCTCAATCACAGGGCAGGGGAGTGGGGATGAGCAGTTCTTC
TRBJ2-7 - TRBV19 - CASSAVQGSYEQYF TGTGCCAGTAGTGCCGTACAGGGATCCTACGAGCAGTACTTC